This T cell receptor (beta chain) emerged from a study of human T cells and chemical hapten exposure. There are 15 residues in the CDR3. Germline V gene data show CDR1 as MNHEY and CDR2 as SMNVEV (reference sequence). Trimming cost V 5 bases and J 7 bases; bases outside gene matches: 12. TCRdb recomputed calls from the RACE reads with MiXCR, one row per CDR3 protein. The sample shows 80,000 to 100,000 distinct CDR3 sequences, roughly a quarter of them seen only once. Noted time point: patch test 3, about 24 weeks after DPC sensitization. Treatment here: therapeutic diphenylcyclopropenone sensitization with weekly scalp DPC. In this sample, this clonotype turned up a few times.

This sequence joins TRBV27 and TRBJ1-1; 8 bases align to TRBD1. Sequencing was performed on whole blood, taken in connection with sensitization to the hapten diphenylcyclopropenone (DPC). The TCR sequence derives from a man aged 35-49 years with alopecia areata. Some clones in this sample may be carry-over from other donors' samples. As DNA, the CDR3 is TGTGCCAGCAGTCCCCTCTGGACAGGGACCTTTGAAGCTTTCTTT. This sequence encodes CASSPLWTGTFEAFF.